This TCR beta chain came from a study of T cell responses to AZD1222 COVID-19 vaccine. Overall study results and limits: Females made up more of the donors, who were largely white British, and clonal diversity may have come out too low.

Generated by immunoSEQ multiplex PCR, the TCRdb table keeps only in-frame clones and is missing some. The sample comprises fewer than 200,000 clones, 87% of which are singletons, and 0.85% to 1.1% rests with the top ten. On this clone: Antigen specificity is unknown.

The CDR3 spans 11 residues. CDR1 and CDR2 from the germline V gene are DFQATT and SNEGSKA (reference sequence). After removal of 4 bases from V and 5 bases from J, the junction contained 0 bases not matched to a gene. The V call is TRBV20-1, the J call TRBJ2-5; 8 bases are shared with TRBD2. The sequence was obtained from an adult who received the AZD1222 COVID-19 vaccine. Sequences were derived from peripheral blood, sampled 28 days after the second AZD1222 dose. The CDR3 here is CSAKRGETQYF. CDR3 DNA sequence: TGCAGTGCTAAGCGGGGGGAGACCCAGTACTTC.